This TCR beta chain came from a study of memory CD4+ T cells and cytomegalovirus serostatus. About the study: Of the healthy Belgian adults, several were CMV seropositive and about two dozen seronegative. General study results and limits: Each of approximately 73 CMV-associated TCRbeta sequences occurred in one to five individuals. Suggested: most of the CMV-linked TCR signature lies in CD4+ memory cells.

The sort gate was single viable CD3+CD4+CD8-CD45RO+ cells for memory CD4+ T cells. Positive selection with CD4 microbeads enriched total CD4+ T cells. As concerns this clone: Its antigen is undetermined.

Deletions cut 7 bases from V and 8 bases from J, with 17 bases between. Germline V CDR1 and CDR2: MNHEY, SVGAGI. This CDR3 contains 13 residues. Assay used: immunoSEQ multiplex PCR; TCRdb lists only in-frame clones, some missing. The sample shows 40,000 to 45,000 clones, less than 85% of them seen only once. The origin of this receptor is an adult in good health and CMV-seronegative. Source material: memory CD4+ T cells from blood. The chain employs TRBV6-5 and TRBJ1-1, with no clear D. The CDR3 bases are TGTGCCAGCACCATACCCGGGCGGCCCGAAGCTTTCTTT. Protein product: CASTIPGRPEAFF.